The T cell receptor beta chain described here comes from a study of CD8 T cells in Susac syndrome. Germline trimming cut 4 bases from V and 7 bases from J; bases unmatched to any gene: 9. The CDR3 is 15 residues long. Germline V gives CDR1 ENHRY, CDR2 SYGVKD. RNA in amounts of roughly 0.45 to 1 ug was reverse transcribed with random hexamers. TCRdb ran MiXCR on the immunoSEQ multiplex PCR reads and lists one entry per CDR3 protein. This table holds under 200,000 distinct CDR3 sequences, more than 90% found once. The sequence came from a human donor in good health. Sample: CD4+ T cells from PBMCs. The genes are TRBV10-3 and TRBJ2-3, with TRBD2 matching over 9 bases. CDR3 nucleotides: TGTGCCATCAGTGTTGCTAGCGGGGTGTCCCATACGCAGTATTTT. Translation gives CAISVASGVSHTQYF.